Shown below are 17 T cell receptor beta chains from a single sample sequenced in a study of blood T cells in healthy people across ages. A sample-barcoded 5' primer and a J-beta primer mix were used in a second PCR of about 7 to 11 cycles. Each CDR3 protein is one row after TCRdb ran MiXCR on the 5' RACE reads. The sample has over a million distinct CDR3 sequences, 40% to 45% seen once; the top ten hold approximately 4%. The specimen sequenced was blood. The receptors stem from a woman aged 18-30 years in good health.

This clonotype was seen a handful of times. The rearrangement uses TRBV4-3 and TRBJ2-1; maybe TRBD1 (5 bases). This CDR3 is 17 amino acids long. CDR1 and CDR2 (germline): LGHNA, YSLEER. The ends were cut back, 0 bases at V and 0 bases at J, with 12 bases in the middle. Written as DNA, the CDR3 is TGCGCCAGCAGCCAAGAGCCCCACGACAGCTCCTACAATGAGCAGTTCTTC. This encodes CASSQEPHDSSYNEQFF.

The V and J genes are TRBV15 and TRBJ1-4; D not resolved. The V gene's germline CDR1 is LNHNV and CDR2 YYDKDF (reference sequence). The V end was cut by 4 bases, the J end by 4 bases, with 7 bases between. The CDR3 is made up of 13 amino acids. CDR3 sequence reads: CATSTTSNEKLFF. In DNA form, the CDR3 reads TGTGCCACCAGCACCACCAGTAATGAAAAACTGTTTTTT.

At least ten counts were recorded for this clonotype. This chain links TRBV12-3 or TRBV12-4 with TRBJ2-7, with 7 bases identical to TRBD2. The V and J ends lost 6 bases and 2 bases, in that order; junction bases with no gene match: 4. The CDR3 consists of 13 residues. In DNA form, the CDR3 reads TGTGCCAGCAGGGCTAGCGGTACCTACGAGCAGTACTTC. Its translation is CASRASGTYEQYF.

This clonotype came up many times. The V gene is TRBV5-1, the J gene TRBJ2-7, with D perhaps TRBD1 (5 bases). Between the trimmed V and J ends, which lost 3 bases and 3 bases, there was a span of 13 bases. In germline, CDR1 is SGHRS, CDR2 YFSETQ. The CDR3 consists of 14 residues. The CDR3 reads CASSSTLTVYEQYF. CDR3 DNA sequence: TGCGCCAGCAGCTCCACCTTGACAGTCTACGAGCAGTACTTC. The whole variable domain, remainder taken from reference TRBV5-1 and TRBJ2-7, is KAGVTQTPRYLIKTRGQQVTLSCSPISGHRSVSWYQQTPGQGLQFLFEYFSETQRNKGNFPGRFSGRQFSNSRSEMNVSTLELGDSALYLCASSSTLTVYEQYFGPGTRLTVT.

J is TRBJ1-2 and V is TRBV7-2; D possibly corresponds to TRBD1 (5 bases). V lost 1 base and J 2 bases, leaving 11 bases between the germline ends. The CDR3 covers 15 residues. Germline CDR1 reads SGHTA; CDR2 reads FQGNSA. The DNA of the CDR3 is TGTGCCAGCAGCTTAGAAAAAACAGGAAACTATGGCTACACCTTC. It codes for CASSLEKTGNYGYTF.

This clonotype was seen only a few times. The gene calls are TRBV6-5 and TRBJ1-5, with unresolved D. Trimming pared 4 bases from V and 2 bases from J, leaving 12 bases between. Germline-derived CDR1 and CDR2 are MNHEY and SVGAGI. The CDR3 has 15 residues. CDR3 sequence reads: CASSSRYSGNQPQHF. The DNA for the CDR3 is TGTGCCAGCAGTTCTCGTTACAGTGGCAATCAGCCCCAGCATTTT.

The rearrangement joins TRBV27 to TRBJ2-6; tentatively, D is TRBD1 (6 bases). CDR1 and CDR2 (germline): MNHEY, SMNVEV (reference sequence). The CDR3 is 18 residues long. V gave up 4 bases and J gave up 0 bases, with 16 bases separating them. The CDR3 coding sequence is TGTGCCAGCAGTTCCTTAACAGGGCCCTACTCTGGGGCCAACGTCCTGACTTTC. It yields the protein CASSSLTGPYSGANVLTF.

The V and J genes are TRBV7-9 and TRBJ1-1; D unresolved. V lost 3 bases, J lost 1 base, and 6 bases lay in between. The CDR3 is made up of 13 amino acids. Looked up from germline, CDR1 is SEHNR and CDR2 is FQNEAQ (reference sequence). CDR3 amino acids: CASSFYQNTEAFF. Written as DNA, the CDR3 is TGTGCCAGCAGCTTTTATCAGAACACTGAAGCTTTCTTT.

CDR3 nucleotides: TGTGCCAGCAGCCCGGTGGACAATGAGCAGTTCTTC. Encoded protein: CASSPVDNEQFF. This sequence joins TRBV3-1 and TRBJ2-1; D gene ambiguous. V shed 4 bases and J shed 5 bases, with 6 bases lying between them. This CDR3 has 12 residues. Germline V CDR1 and CDR2: LGHDT, YNNKEL (reference sequence).

V gene TRBV12-3 or TRBV12-4 combines with J gene TRBJ2-2; 7 bases are shared with TRBD1. V was clipped by 6 bases and J by 4 bases; unmatched bases: 8. The CDR3 runs 15 residues. The CDR3 reads CASSPPNRGTGELFF. The CDR3 DNA reads TGTGCCAGCAGCCCGCCTAACAGGGGCACCGGGGAGCTGTTTTTT.

The V gene is TRBV5-5, the J gene TRBJ2-2, with 10 bases fitting TRBD2. Trimming at V came to 3 bases and at J to 5 bases, leaving 4 bases not matched to a gene. Germline values: CDR1 SGHKS, CDR2 YYEKEE (reference sequence). The CDR3 loop spans 15 amino acids. CDR3 residues: CASSSSGSKTGELFF. The CDR3, as DNA: TGTGCCAGCAGCTCTAGCGGGAGTAAAACCGGGGAGCTGTTTTTT. Full variable domain (missing parts from reference TRBV5-5 and TRBJ2-2): DAGVTQSPTHLIKTRGQQVTLRCSPISGHKSVSWYQQVLGQGPQFIFQYYEKEERGRGNFPDRFSARQFPNYSSELNVNALLLGDSALYLCASSSSGSKTGELFFGEGSRLTVL.

This clonotype was seen only a few times. This rearrangement joins TRBV20-1 to TRBJ2-5; D perhaps matches TRBD1 (5 bases). CDR1 and CDR2 from the germline V gene are DFQATT and SNEGSKA (reference sequence). V was clipped by 6 bases and J by 7 bases, with 18 bases between them. The CDR3 consists of 13 residues. The CDR3 here is CSAHDSRLGTQYF. CDR3 nucleotide sequence: TGCAGTGCCCATGACAGTCGATTGGGGACCCAGTACTTC.

There are a few counts of this clonotype. The chain couples TRBV29-1 to TRBJ1-2; 9 nucleotides align to TRBD1. The CDR3 length is 13 residues. The germline V gene has CDR1 SQVTM and CDR2 ANQGSEA. V lost 6 bases to trimming and J lost 8 bases; unmatched junction nucleotides: 10. The CDR3 DNA is TGCAGCGTGTACGGGACAGGGAGAAGCGGCTACACCTTC. Protein: CSVYGTGRSGYTF.

The chain has TRBV12-3 or TRBV12-4 and TRBJ2-5; D uncertain. V lost 5 bases and J lost 11, with 12 bases in between. This CDR3 comprises 11 residues. CDR3 sequence reads: CASSPGTQQYF. The CDR3 bases are TGTGCCAGCAGTCCTGGAACCCAGCAGTACTTC.

This clonotype was observed at least ten times. This chain connects TRBV29-1 to TRBJ2-7, with a weak D call TRBD1 (6 bases). From germline, CDR1 is SQVTM and CDR2 ANQGSEA. The V end was cut by 0 bases, the J end by 9 bases, with 15 bases between. The CDR3 runs to 13 residues. The CDR3: CSVEDLWGRGQYF. CDR3 DNA sequence: TGCAGCGTTGAAGATCTCTGGGGGCGCGGGCAGTACTTC.

This chain connects TRBV5-1 to TRBJ2-1, with no clear D. V lost 4 bases, J lost 13 bases, and 18 bases lay in between. This CDR3 has 13 residues. Per germline, CDR1 SGHRS and CDR2 YFSETQ. The CDR3, as DNA: TGCGCCAGCAGCGTTGGTCTGGAATTGGGACAGTTCTTC. Translated, it gives CASSVGLELGQFF.

The J gene is TRBJ2-7, the V gene TRBV15; D gene uncertain. The J call could be wrong; TRBJ2-5 is a better fit for the DNA end. CDR1 LNHNV and CDR2 YYDKDF come from the germline V gene (reference sequence). The length of the CDR3 is 14 residues. In DNA, the CDR3 is TGTGCCACCAGCAGGGGAACTCAAAAAGAGACCCAGTACTTC. Translation gives CATSRGTQKETQYF.